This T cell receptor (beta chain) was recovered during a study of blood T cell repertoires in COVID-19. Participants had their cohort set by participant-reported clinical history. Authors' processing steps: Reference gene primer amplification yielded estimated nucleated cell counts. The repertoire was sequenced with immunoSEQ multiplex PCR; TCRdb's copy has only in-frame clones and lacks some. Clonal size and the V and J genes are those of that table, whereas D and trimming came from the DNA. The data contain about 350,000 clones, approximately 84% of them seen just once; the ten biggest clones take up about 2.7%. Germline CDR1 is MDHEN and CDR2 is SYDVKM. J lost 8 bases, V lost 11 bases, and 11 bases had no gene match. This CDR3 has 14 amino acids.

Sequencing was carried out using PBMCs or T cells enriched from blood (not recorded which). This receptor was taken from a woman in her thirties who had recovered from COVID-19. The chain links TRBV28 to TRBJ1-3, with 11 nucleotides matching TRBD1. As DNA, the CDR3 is TGTGCCGGACGGACAGGGGGCCAAGGTGACACCATATATTTT. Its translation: CAGRTGGQGDTIYF.